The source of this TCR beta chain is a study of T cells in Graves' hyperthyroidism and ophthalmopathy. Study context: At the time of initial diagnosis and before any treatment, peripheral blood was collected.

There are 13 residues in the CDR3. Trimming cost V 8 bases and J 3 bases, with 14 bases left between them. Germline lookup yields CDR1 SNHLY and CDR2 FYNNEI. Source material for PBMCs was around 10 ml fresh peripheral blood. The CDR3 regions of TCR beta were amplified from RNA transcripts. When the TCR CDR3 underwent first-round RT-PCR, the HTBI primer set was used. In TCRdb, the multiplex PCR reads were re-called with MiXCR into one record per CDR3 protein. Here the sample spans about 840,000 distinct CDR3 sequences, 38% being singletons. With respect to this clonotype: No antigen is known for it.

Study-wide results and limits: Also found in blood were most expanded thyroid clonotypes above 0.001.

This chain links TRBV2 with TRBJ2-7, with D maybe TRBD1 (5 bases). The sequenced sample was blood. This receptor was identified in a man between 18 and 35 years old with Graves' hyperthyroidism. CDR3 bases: TGTGCCAGCCAGGGCGGTGCACTCTACGAGCAGTACTTC. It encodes CASQGGALYEQYF.